This passage covers 10 T cell receptor beta chains from one sample sequenced in a study of blood T cell repertoires in COVID-19. Data came from immunoSEQ multiplex PCR; TCRdb stores just in-frame clones and leaves some out. The data hold about 190,000 clones, with more than 75% observed a single time. Sequenced: peripheral blood. These receptors originate from a woman under 30 who had recovered from COVID-19.

CDR3 region: CASSYWTGGDYGYTF. CDR3 DNA sequence: TGTGCCAGCAGTTATTGGACAGGGGGCGACTATGGCTACACCTTC. The chain carries TRBV6-2 or TRBV6-3 and TRBJ1-2, with 11 bases lining up with TRBD1. CDR1 MNHEY and CDR2 SVGEGT come from the germline V gene. The V and J ends lost 3 bases and 3 bases, in that order; junction bases with no gene match: 3. The CDR3 is 15 amino acids.

The gene calls are TRBV7-2 and TRBJ1-1, with D hard to call. Trimming cost V 3 bases and J 4 bases, with 6 bases left between them. The CDR3 is 12 residues long. Germline CDR1 and CDR2: SGHTA and FQGNSA. The CDR3 spells CASSFSRTEAFF. DNA of the CDR3: TGTGCCAGCAGCTTCAGTCGCACTGAAGCTTTCTTT.

The chain employs TRBV7-2 and TRBJ2-3; 8 bases fit TRBD2. Germline loops: CDR1 SGHTA, CDR2 FQGNSA. This CDR3 is 16 amino acids long. V gave up 1 base and J gave up 4 bases; unmatched junction bases: 7. The DNA for the CDR3 is TGTGCCAGCAGCTTAGGGTTTCGGGGGGGACCAGATACGCAGTATTTT. Protein: CASSLGFRGGPDTQYF.

V and J are TRBV6-2 or TRBV6-3 and TRBJ2-1; 7 nucleotides align to TRBD2. V trimming: 3 bases; J trimming: 0 bases; junction bases outside the gene matches: 11. CDR3 size: 18 residues. In germline, CDR1 is MNHEY, CDR2 SVGEGT. The CDR3 region is CASSYIGLPSGSYNEQFF. DNA of the CDR3: TGTGCCAGCAGTTATATCGGCCTTCCTAGCGGCTCCTACAATGAGCAGTTCTTC.

The chain uses TRBV30 and TRBJ2-2; 7 bases are a match to TRBD2. V gave up 5 bases and J gave up 5 bases; unmatched junction bases: 5. This CDR3 is 13 amino acids long. Germline assignment: CDR1 GTSNPN and CDR2 SVGIG (reference sequence). The chain's CDR3 is CAWSSGKTGELFF. CDR3 in DNA: TGTGCCTGGTCTAGCGGAAAAACCGGGGAGCTGTTTTTT.

The chain links TRBV5-1 to TRBJ2-7; TRBD1 matches 7 bases. CDR3 size: 15 residues. V was clipped by 0 bases and J by 2 bases; unmatched bases: 5. Germline V gene lookup returns CDR1 SGHRS and CDR2 YFSETQ. CDR3 loop: CASSLGTGDTYEQYV. CDR3 nucleotides: TGCGCCAGCAGCTTGGGGACAGGCGATACCTACGAGCAGTACGTC.

This chain uses TRBV4-3 with TRBJ2-6, with 7 bases matching TRBD1. The CDR3 has 18 amino acids. The germline gives CDR1 LGHNA, CDR2 YSLEER. V shed 4 bases and J 2 bases; nucleotides not matched to a gene: 11. CDR3 loop: CASSRAGTAFPGANVLTF. DNA for the CDR3: TGCGCCAGCAGCCGAGCCGGGACAGCTTTTCCTGGGGCCAACGTCCTGACTTTC.

Here the CDR3 DNA reads TGTGCCAGCAGCGCTATCGGGACTAGCGGGAGGGCCGGGGCCGGGGAGCTGTTTTTT. It yields the protein CASSAIGTSGRAGAGELFF. This chain joins TRBV3-1 (or the pseudogene TRBV3-2) and TRBJ2-2; 16 bases are a match to TRBD2. The germline gives CDR1 LGHDT, CDR2 YNNKEL (reference sequence). The CDR3 is 19 residues long. Trimming at V came to 5 bases and at J to 6 bases, leaving 12 bases not matched to a gene.

The CDR3 DNA is TGTGCCAGCAGCTTACTCGGGACTTACACCGGGGAGCTGTTTTTT. Translation: CASSLLGTYTGELFF. The chain couples TRBV7-2 to TRBJ2-2, with D tentatively TRBD2 (6 bases). CDR1 is SGHTA, CDR2 FQGNSA, per germline. CDR3 length: 15 amino acids. V dropped 2 bases and J dropped 3 bases, with 10 bases sitting between them.

This chain links TRBV9 with TRBJ1-2; D is possibly TRBD1 (5 bases). The CDR3 covers 14 residues. Germline CDR1 and CDR2: SGDLS and YYNGEE. V dropped 4 bases and J dropped 3 bases, with 13 bases sitting between them. The CDR3 loop reads CASSSRGGYYGYTF. The CDR3 DNA reads TGTGCCAGCAGCTCGAGGGGAGGGTACTATGGCTACACCTTC.